This T cell receptor (beta chain) was obtained from a study of CD8 T cell repertoires and HIV-1 epitope variants. Overall study context: Twenty-five autologous and known Gag and Nef epitope variant peptides each stimulated T cells separately. Tested: three Gag epitope families, Nef HW9 and YT9.

Study results and limitations: Roughly ten TCR beta clonotypes were antigen-specific, roughly 6 apparently recognizing autologous or escape variants.

Data came from immunoSEQ multiplex PCR; TCRdb stores just in-frame clones and leaves some out. The sample consists of approximately 7,400 clones, roughly 67% of them appearing once. Points on this clone: Its specificity is unknown.

The sequence derives from a male donor with HIV. Sequenced input: cultured CD8+ T cells derived from PBMCs.

In DNA form, the CDR3 reads TGTGCCAGCAGCGCTAACTACAGGTCGAATGACTACGAGCAGTACTTC. Its protein is CASSANYRSNDYEQYF. The chain joins TRBV21-1 to TRBJ2-7; TRBD1, the table's D call, was not compared with the DNA. TRBV21-1 is a recognized pseudogene. CDR3 length: 16 amino acids.